The 25 T cell receptor beta chains below all came from one sample that was sequenced in a study of blood T cell repertoires in COVID-19. Generated by immunoSEQ multiplex PCR, the TCRdb table keeps only in-frame clones and is missing some. The sample has tens of thousands of clones, about 85% seen once. The sequenced sample was peripheral blood. Every receptor here comes from an elderly man with active or convalescent COVID-19.

V usage is TRBV5-5 and J usage is TRBJ2-1, with 7 bases that match TRBD1. V shed 4 bases, J shed 0 bases, and the junction held 7 bases outside the gene matches. The V gene's germline CDR1 is SGHKS and CDR2 YYEKEE (reference sequence). The CDR3 sequence is 16 residues long. The DNA of the CDR3 is TGTGCCAGCAGCCTCACCGGGACAGTCTCCTACAATGAGCAGTTCTTC. It yields the protein CASSLTGTVSYNEQFF.

This clone was seen once. The CDR3 sequence: CASSLFGDSNQPQHF. The DNA for the CDR3 is TGCGCCAGCAGCCTCTTCGGAGATTCTAATCAGCCCCAGCATTTT. The rearrangement uses TRBV5-1 and TRBJ1-5; no clear D. Deletions cut 4 bases from V and 4 bases from J, with 15 bases between. The germline V gene encodes CDR1 SGHRS and CDR2 YFSETQ. This CDR3 is 15 amino acids long.

V and J are TRBV7-9 and TRBJ1-4; D is unclear. The CDR3 sequence is 13 residues long. Germline CDR1 and CDR2: SEHNR and FQNEAQ (reference sequence). V was trimmed by 1 base and J by 7 bases, leaving 7 bases between them. The CDR3 DNA reads as TGTGCCAGCAGCTTAGGGGGAGGTGAAAAACTGTTTTTT. Its translation: CASSLGGGEKLFF. Full variable domain (missing parts from reference TRBV7-9 and TRBJ1-4): DTGVSQNPRHKITKRGQNVTFRCDPISEHNRLYWYRQTLGQGPEFLTYFQNEAQLEKSRLLSDRFSAERPKGSFSTLEIQRTEQGDSAMYLCASSLGGGEKLFFGSGTQLSVL.

J is TRBJ2-5 and V is TRBV5-1; 9 bases are a match to TRBD2. V gave up 4 bases and J gave up 6 bases; unmatched junction bases: 7. Looked up from germline, CDR1 is SGHRS and CDR2 is YFSETQ. This CDR3 contains 14 residues. CDR3 sequence reads: CASSPGLAGQTQYF. The CDR3 DNA is TGCGCCAGCAGCCCCGGGCTAGCGGGGCAGACCCAGTACTTC.

The genes are TRBV10-2 and TRBJ1-1; a weak D match, TRBD1 (5 bases). This CDR3 contains 14 residues. Trimming removed 7 bases from V and 7 bases from J, with 19 bases in between. CDR1 WSHSY and CDR2 SAAADI come from the germline V gene. The CDR3, as DNA: TGCGCCAGCATTAAACAACAGGACCCACTTGAAGCTTTCTTT. Amino acids: CASIKQQDPLEAFF.

The chain employs TRBV5-4 and TRBJ1-1, with 7 bases identical to TRBD1. Germline V lookup: CDR1 SGHNT, CDR2 YYREEE (reference sequence). Unmatched junction bases numbered 12, after V lost 6 bases and J lost 4 bases. The length of the CDR3 is 15 residues. The chain's CDR3 is CASNTADREVTEAFF. The CDR3 nucleotides are TGTGCCAGCAACACCGCCGACAGGGAGGTCACTGAAGCTTTCTTT.

The chain carries TRBV29-1 and TRBJ2-3, with D tentatively TRBD1 (6 bases). This CDR3 contains 13 residues. Trimming took off 4 bases at V and 2 bases at J, with 10 bases between the two ends. Germline CDR1 and CDR2: SQVTM and ANQGSEA. In nucleotides, the CDR3 is TGCAGCGTTGCAACAGGGATCACAGATACGCAGTATTTT. It is translated as CSVATGITDTQYF.

This clone was observed a few times. The chain uses TRBV2 and TRBJ1-2, with unresolved D. The CDR3 runs to 12 residues. CDR1 is SNHLY and CDR2 is FYNNEI in the germline V gene. V lost 3 bases, J lost 6 bases, and 8 bases lay in between. The CDR3 region has the DNA TGTGCCAGCAGTGACAGCGTTAATGGCTACACCTTC. It codes for CASSDSVNGYTF. Full variable domain (rest looked up from reference TRBV2 and TRBJ1-2): EPEVTQTPSHQVTQMGQEVILRCVPISNHLYFYWYRQILGQKVEFLVSFYNNEISEKSEIFDDQFSVERPDGSNFTLKIRSTKLEDSAMYFCASSDSVNGYTFGSGTRLTVV.

This clone was observed a few times. J is TRBJ2-5 and V is TRBV7-2; tentatively, D is TRBD2 (7 bases). The V end was cut by 0 bases, the J end by 3 bases, with 17 bases between. The CDR3 is 17 amino acids. Germline-derived CDR1 and CDR2 are SGHTA and FQGNSA. The CDR3 bases are TGTGCCAGCAGCTTAGCTCATAGGGCGGGGGCCAAAGAGACCCAGTACTTC. Translated: CASSLAHRAGAKETQYF.

The rearrangement uses TRBV5-1 and TRBJ2-7; a weak D match, TRBD1 (5 bases). CDR3 length: 15 amino acids. Trimming pared 0 bases from V and 5 bases from J, leaving 15 bases between. Germline CDR1 and CDR2: SGHRS and YFSETQ. This CDR3 reads CASSLEGVASNEQYF. The CDR3 region has the DNA TGCGCCAGCAGCTTGGAAGGGGTGGCTTCCAACGAGCAGTACTTC. Drawing the rest from reference TRBV5-1 and TRBJ2-7, the complete variable domain is KAGVTQTPRYLIKTRGQQVTLSCSPISGHRSVSWYQQTPGQGLQFLFEYFSETQRNKGNFPGRFSGRQFSNSRSEMNVSTLELGDSALYLCASSLEGVASNEQYFGPGTRLTVT.

The CDR3 region has the DNA TGTGCCAGCAGTCCCCCCCGGACTAGCGGGGGGTCGGATACGCAGTATTTT. Protein product: CASSPPRTSGGSDTQYF. The chain carries TRBV27 and TRBJ2-3, with 14 bases matching TRBD2. Germline CDR1 is MNHEY and CDR2 is SMNVEV (reference sequence). The V segment lost 5 bases and the J segment 6 bases; nucleotides outside the gene matches: 10. The CDR3 runs 17 residues.

This chain links TRBV9 with TRBJ2-7; D is perhaps TRBD1 (6 bases). Germline V lookup: CDR1 SGDLS, CDR2 YYNGEE. This CDR3 is built from 15 residues. V gave up 0 bases and J gave up 3 bases, with 13 bases separating them. CDR3 residues: CASSVESGVGYEQYF. In DNA form, the CDR3 reads TGTGCCAGCAGCGTAGAGTCAGGGGTCGGCTACGAGCAGTACTTC.

The genes are TRBV11-2 and TRBJ2-3; TRBD2 is a possible D gene (6 bases). Looked up from germline, CDR1 is SGHAT and CDR2 is FQNNGV. CDR3 size: 14 residues. V was clipped by 3 bases and J by 2 bases, with 9 bases between them. CDR3 protein: CASSFGRNTDTQYF. Written as DNA, the CDR3 is TGTGCCAGCAGCTTTGGGAGGAACACAGATACGCAGTATTTT.

The rearrangement uses TRBV2 and TRBJ1-1; TRBD1 matches 9 bases. Trimming cost V 8 bases and J 1 base; bases outside gene matches: 14. The CDR3 has 17 residues. CDR1 and CDR2 (germline): SNHLY, FYNNEI. The CDR3 spells CASRPGTGRGSNTEAFF. In nucleotides, the CDR3 is TGTGCCAGCCGTCCCGGGACAGGGCGGGGGTCGAACACTGAAGCTTTCTTT.

V gene TRBV29-1 combines with J gene TRBJ1-4; no firm D call. The germline V gene has CDR1 SQVTM and CDR2 ANQGSEA. The CDR3 spans 13 residues. With 7 bases removed from V and 4 bases from J, the gap between germline ends came to 13 bases. CDR3 nucleotide sequence: TGCAGCGCCTCAGCGAGTATTAATGAAAAACTGTTTTTT. Protein: CSASASINEKLFF.

V gene TRBV12-3 or TRBV12-4 combines with J gene TRBJ1-2; tentatively, D is TRBD1 (6 bases). This CDR3 spans 12 amino acids. V was clipped by 4 bases and J by 7 bases, with 10 bases between them. The CDR3 DNA reads as TGTGCCAGCAGTTCGGACAGACCTGGCTACACCTTC. Its protein is CASSSDRPGYTF.

The chain employs TRBV27 and TRBJ1-1, with 7 bases aligning to TRBD1. The CDR3 has 13 residues. After removal of 6 bases from V and 6 bases from J, the junction contained 7 bases not matched to a gene. The V gene's germline CDR1 is MNHEY and CDR2 SMNVEV (reference sequence). In nucleotides, the CDR3 is TGTGCCAGCAGCACAGGGGCCCCTCCTGAAGCTTTCTTT. This translates into CASSTGAPPEAFF.

Only a few counts were recorded for this clone. This sequence joins TRBV6-2 or TRBV6-3 and TRBJ1-5; no reliable D call. The CDR3 totals 14 residues. V shed 2 bases and J shed 5 bases, with 10 bases lying between them. Germline values: CDR1 MNHEY, CDR2 SVGEGT. CDR3 in amino acids: CASSYPGRYQPQHF. DNA for the CDR3: TGTGCCAGCAGTTACCCCGGCAGGTATCAGCCCCAGCATTTT.

The rearrangement uses TRBV7-2 and TRBJ1-3; TRBD1 matches 9 bases. CDR1 and CDR2 from the germline V gene are SGHTA and FQGNSA. The junction had 2 bases not matched to a gene; V was cut back by 5 bases and J by 3 bases. The CDR3 sequence is 14 residues long. The CDR3 DNA is TGTGCCAGCAGCCCGACAGGGGGTGGAAACACCATATATTTT. It is translated as CASSPTGGGNTIYF.

The chain combines TRBV10-3 with TRBJ2-2, with 9 bases identical to TRBD1. The CDR3 extends over 14 amino acids. V gave up 10 bases and J gave up 6 bases; unmatched junction bases: 9. Germline V CDR1 and CDR2: ENHRY, SYGVKD. CDR3 nucleotide sequence: TGTGCCACCAAGGGACAGGGTGTCTCCGGGGAGCTGTTTTTT. It codes for CATKGQGVSGELFF.

This chain links TRBV6-2 or TRBV6-3 with TRBJ1-2; 8 bases align to TRBD1. There are 13 residues in the CDR3. The V gene's germline CDR1 is MNHEY and CDR2 SVGEGT. The J segment lost 6 bases and the V segment lost 6 bases, leaving 6 bases of the junction unmatched. CDR3 sequence reads: CASSRTGGDGYTF. The CDR3, as DNA: TGTGCCAGCAGCCGCACAGGGGGAGATGGCTACACCTTC.

The chain uses TRBV4-1 and TRBJ1-5, with D possibly matching TRBD1 (6 bases). V was cut by 3 bases and J by 7 bases, with 16 bases left in between. CDR3 size: 15 residues. Germline CDR1 reads MGHRA; CDR2 reads YSYEKL. The CDR3 DNA is TGCGCCAGCAGCCAGGCCACAGGGCTCTTCCAGCCCCAGCATTTT. Translated: CASSQATGLFQPQHF.

There are many counts of this clone. This chain joins TRBV4-3 and TRBJ2-1; 8 bases are a match to TRBD2. This CDR3 has 16 residues. The germline V gene encodes CDR1 LGHNA and CDR2 YSLEER. V dropped 3 bases and J dropped 7; count of bases not matched to a gene: 11. The CDR3 reads CASSQAERGPRNEQFF. CDR3 nucleotides: TGCGCCAGCAGCCAGGCAGAGCGGGGGCCCCGAAATGAGCAGTTCTTC.

The DNA of the CDR3 is TGTGCCAGCAGCTTAAAGGTCTATCTCACGGGGGGGCCAGAGAATGAGCAGTTCTTC. Encoded protein: CASSLKVYLTGGPENEQFF. The V call is TRBV7-3, the J call TRBJ2-1; 8 nucleotides agree with TRBD2. The V segment lost 1 base and the J segment 7 bases; nucleotides outside the gene matches: 18. The length of the CDR3 is 19 residues. Germline V gene lookup returns CDR1 SGHTA and CDR2 FQGTGA.

This clone was detected only a few times. This chain uses TRBV7-2 with TRBJ1-6; 10 positions match TRBD1. The germline CDR1 and CDR2 sequences are SGHTA and FQGNSA. This CDR3 comprises 15 residues. V dropped 4 bases and J dropped 8; count of bases not matched to a gene: 5. CDR3 residues: CASSSPGQGHSPLHF. CDR3 nucleotides: TGTGCCAGCAGCTCCCCGGGACAGGGGCATTCACCCCTCCACTTT.